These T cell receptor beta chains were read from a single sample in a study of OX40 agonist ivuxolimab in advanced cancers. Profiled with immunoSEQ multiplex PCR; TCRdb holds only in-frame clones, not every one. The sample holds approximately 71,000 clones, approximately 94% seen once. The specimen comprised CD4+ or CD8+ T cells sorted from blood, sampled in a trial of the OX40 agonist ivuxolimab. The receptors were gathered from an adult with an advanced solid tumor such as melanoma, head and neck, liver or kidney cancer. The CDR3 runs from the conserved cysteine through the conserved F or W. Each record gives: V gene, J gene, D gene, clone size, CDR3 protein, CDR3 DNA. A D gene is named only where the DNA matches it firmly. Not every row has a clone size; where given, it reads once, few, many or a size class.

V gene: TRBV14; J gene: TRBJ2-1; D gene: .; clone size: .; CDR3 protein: CASSQGASVEQFF; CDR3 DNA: TGTGCCAGCAGCCAAGGAGCGTCAGTTGAGCAGTTCTTC
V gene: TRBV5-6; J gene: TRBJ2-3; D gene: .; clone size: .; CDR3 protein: CASSDPGAQPDTQYF; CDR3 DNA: TGTGCCAGCAGCGACCCCGGGGCTCAACCAGATACGCAGTATTTT
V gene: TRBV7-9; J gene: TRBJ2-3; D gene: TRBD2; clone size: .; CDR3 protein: CASSFHASGGVTDTQYF; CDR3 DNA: TGTGCCAGCAGCTTCCACGCTAGCGGGGGGGTCACAGATACGCAGTATTTT
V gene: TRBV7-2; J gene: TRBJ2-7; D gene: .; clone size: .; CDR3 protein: CASSLQSSYEQYF; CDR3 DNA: TGTGCCAGCAGCTTACAGAGCTCCTACGAGCAGTACTTC
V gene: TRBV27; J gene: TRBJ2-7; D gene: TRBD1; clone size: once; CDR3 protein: CASSPTGVLSYEQYF; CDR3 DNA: TGTGCCAGCAGTCCGACAGGGGTTCTTTCCTACGAGCAGTACTTC
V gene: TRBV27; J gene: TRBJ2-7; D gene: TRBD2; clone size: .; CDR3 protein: CASSLTAGEQYF; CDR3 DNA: TGTGCCAGCAGTTTGACAGCGGGGGAGCAGTACTTC
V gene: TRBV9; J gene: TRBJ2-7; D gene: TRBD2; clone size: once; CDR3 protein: CASSVGSGRGYEQYF; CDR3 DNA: TGTGCCAGCAGCGTAGGTAGCGGGAGGGGCTACGAGCAGTACTTC
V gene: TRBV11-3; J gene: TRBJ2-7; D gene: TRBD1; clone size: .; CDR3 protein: CASSQGTGDHEQYF; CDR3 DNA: TGTGCCAGCAGCCAAGGGACAGGGGACCACGAGCAGTACTTC
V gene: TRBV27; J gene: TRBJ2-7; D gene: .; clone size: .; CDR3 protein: CASSLGGSAEQYF; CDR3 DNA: TGTGCCAGCAGTTTAGGCGGCTCCGCCGAGCAGTACTTC
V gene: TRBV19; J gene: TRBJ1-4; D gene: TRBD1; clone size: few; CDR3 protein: CASTGGREKLFF; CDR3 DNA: TGTGCCAGCACAGGGGGCAGGGAAAAACTGTTTTTT
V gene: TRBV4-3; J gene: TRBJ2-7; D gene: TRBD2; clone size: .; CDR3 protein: CASSQGLAGGYEQYF; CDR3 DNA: TGCGCCAGCAGCCAAGGACTAGCGGGGGGCTACGAGCAGTACTTC
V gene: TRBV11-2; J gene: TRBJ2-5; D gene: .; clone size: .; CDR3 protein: CASSYSGRETQYF; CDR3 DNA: TGTGCCAGCAGCTACTCAGGGAGGGAGACCCAGTACTTC
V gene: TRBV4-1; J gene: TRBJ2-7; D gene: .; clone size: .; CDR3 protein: CASSQGAPDEQYF; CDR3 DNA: TGCGCCAGCAGCCAAGGTGCGCCCGACGAGCAGTACTTC
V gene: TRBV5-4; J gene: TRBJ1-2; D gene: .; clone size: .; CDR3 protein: CASSLESRDGYGYTF; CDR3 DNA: TGTGCCAGCAGCTTGGAATCCAGGGATGGGTATGGCTACACCTTC
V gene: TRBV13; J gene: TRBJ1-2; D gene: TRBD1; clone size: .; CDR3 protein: CASTSGGMVMSDSHGYTF; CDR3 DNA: TGTGCCAGCACCTCAGGGGGCATGGTCATGTCGGATTCCCATGGCTACACCTTC
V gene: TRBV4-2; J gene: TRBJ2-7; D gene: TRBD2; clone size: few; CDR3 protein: CASSQESSGSYEQYF; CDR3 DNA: TGTGCCAGCAGCCAAGAGTCCAGCGGGAGCTACGAGCAGTACTTC
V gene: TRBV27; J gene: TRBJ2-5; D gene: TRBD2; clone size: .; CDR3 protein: CASSPDGGWETQYF; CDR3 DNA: TGTGCCAGCAGTCCAGACGGGGGGTGGGAGACCCAGTACTTC
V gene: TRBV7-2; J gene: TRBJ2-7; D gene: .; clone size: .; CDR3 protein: CASSLAPQGYNYEQYF; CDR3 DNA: TGTGCCAGCAGCTTAGCCCCTCAGGGGTATAACTACGAGCAGTACTTC
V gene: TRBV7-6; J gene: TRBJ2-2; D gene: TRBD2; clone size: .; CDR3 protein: CASSSETSGRAGELFF; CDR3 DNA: TGTGCCAGCAGCTCCGAGACTAGCGGGAGAGCCGGGGAGCTGTTTTTT
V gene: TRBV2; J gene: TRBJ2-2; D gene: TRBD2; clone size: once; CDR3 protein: CASNTEKQGGIGELFF; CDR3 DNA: TGTGCCAGCAACACGGAGAAGCAGGGAGGGATCGGGGAGCTGTTTTTT
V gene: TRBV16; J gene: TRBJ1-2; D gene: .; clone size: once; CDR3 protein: CASSQNRAAGALNYGYTF; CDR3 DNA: TGTGCCAGCAGCCAAAATCGGGCGGCGGGGGCGCTGAACTATGGCTACACCTTC
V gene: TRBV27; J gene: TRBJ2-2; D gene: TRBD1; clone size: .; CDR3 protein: CASSLIQGAGELFF; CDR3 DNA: TGTGCCAGCAGTCTCATCCAGGGGGCCGGGGAGCTGTTTTTT
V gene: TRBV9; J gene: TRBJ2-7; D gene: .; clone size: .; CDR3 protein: CASSVGGQGYEQYF; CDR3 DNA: TGTGCCAGCAGCGTAGGCGGGCAGGGGTACGAGCAGTACTTC
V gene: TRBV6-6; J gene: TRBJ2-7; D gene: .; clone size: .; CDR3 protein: CASSISEGFSYEQYF; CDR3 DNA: TGTGCCAGCAGTATAAGTGAGGGATTCTCCTACGAGCAGTACTTC
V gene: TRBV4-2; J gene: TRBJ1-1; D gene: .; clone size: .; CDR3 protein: CASSQENSNTEAFF; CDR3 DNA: TGTGCCAGCAGCCAAGAAAACAGCAACACTGAAGCTTTCTTT
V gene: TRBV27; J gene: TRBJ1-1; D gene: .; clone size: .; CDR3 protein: CASSAGSPGTEAFF; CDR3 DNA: TGTGCCAGCTCGGCAGGGAGCCCGGGCACTGAAGCTTTCTTT
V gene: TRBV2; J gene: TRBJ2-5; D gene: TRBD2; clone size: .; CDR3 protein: CASRPGSSGTDFLETQYF; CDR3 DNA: TGTGCCAGCAGACCCGGAAGTAGCGGGACCGATTTCCTGGAGACCCAGTACTTC